The 17 T cell receptor beta chains reported below all come from one sample, sequenced in a study of vaccination and CD4 T cells after COVID-19. Stated treatment: roughly 10-day PBMC culture with coronavirus spike peptide pools or control peptides (ViraFEST assay). At the Johns Hopkins FTIC core, DNA taken from cultured CD4+ T cells was sequenced by way of the Oncomine TCR Beta short-read assay. TCRdb fed the PCR reads into MiXCR, producing one record per CDR3 protein. The sample includes 14,000 or so distinct CDR3 sequences, around 30% of them seen just once. These receptors have no known antigen. Sequencing used cultured CD4+ T cells from blood. The receptors were sampled from a human donor with COVID-19.

The rearrangement uses TRBV6-2 or TRBV6-3 and TRBJ2-7; 11 positions agree with TRBD2. J was trimmed by 6 bases and V by 7 bases; bases with no gene match: 11. Germline-derived CDR1 and CDR2 are MNHEY and SVGEGT. This CDR3 is 15 amino acids long. The CDR3 loop is CASTIRLAGNGEQYF. CDR3 coding DNA: TGTGCCAGCACTATCCGACTAGCGGGGAATGGCGAGCAGTACTTC.

The V call is TRBV9, the J call TRBJ2-5; possibly TRBD1 for D (5 bases). Trimming cost V 3 bases and J 3 bases, with 9 bases left between them. CDR1 is SGDLS and CDR2 is YYNGEE in the germline V gene. CDR3 length: 13 residues. CDR3 DNA: TGTGCCAGCAGCGGGACACCCAAAGAGACCCAGTACTTC. Translated: CASSGTPKETQYF.

This clonotype was counted only a few times. This chain joins TRBV20-1 and TRBJ2-7, with TRBD2 matching over 14 bases. There are 13 residues in the CDR3. Trimming cost V 6 bases and J 3 bases; bases outside gene matches: 1. Looked up from germline, CDR1 is DFQATT and CDR2 is SNEGSKA (reference sequence). The CDR3 spells CSAGLAGGYEQYF. The CDR3 DNA reads TGCAGTGCCGGACTAGCGGGGGGCTACGAGCAGTACTTC.

This chain uses TRBV5-8 with TRBJ2-1; 7 nucleotides align to TRBD1. CDR3 length equals 15 residues. Germline CDR1 reads SGHTS; CDR2 reads YDEGEE. With V trimmed by 3 bases and J by 4 bases, 7 bases remained unmatched. Written as DNA, the CDR3 is TGTGCCAGCAGCTACGGGACAGCCAGGTACAATGAGCAGTTCTTC. It specifies CASSYGTARYNEQFF.

This rearrangement joins TRBV28 to TRBJ2-2, with D perhaps matching TRBD1 (5 bases). Germline loops: CDR1 MDHEN, CDR2 SYDVKM. Trimming removed 1 base from V and 0 bases from J, with 12 bases in between. The CDR3 runs 17 residues. The CDR3 DNA sequence: TGTGCCAGCAGTTTATTTGGTAAGGGGACGAACACCGGGGAGCTGTTTTTT. Its protein product is CASSLFGKGTNTGELFF.

The chain couples TRBV18 to TRBJ1-5; D remains unclear. Trimming shortened V by 0 bases and J by 0 bases, and 3 bases separated the two germline ends. The germline gives CDR1 KGHSH, CDR2 LQKENI. The CDR3 spans 14 residues. DNA of the CDR3: TGTGCCAGCTCACCACCGCTTAGCAATCAGCCCCAGCATTTT. As protein: CASSPPLSNQPQHF.

A word on this clonotype: One end of the junction does not line up with germline, which may come from a read error. In nucleotides, the CDR3 is TGTGCCAGCATCTTGCCTAAAAGCGGGGGGGGAGAAGAGACCCAGTACTTC. Translation gives CASILPKSGGGEETQYF. This chain uses TRBV5-5 with TRBJ2-5; TRBD2 agrees at 10 bases. The CDR3 spans 17 residues. The V gene's germline CDR1 is SGHKS and CDR2 YYEKEE (reference sequence).

The sample holds a few counts of this clonotype. This chain links TRBV30 with TRBJ2-3; D is unresolved. CDR1 is GTSNPN and CDR2 is SVGIG in the germline V gene (reference sequence). The CDR3 contains 13 residues. Deletions cut 3 bases from V and 3 bases from J, with 10 bases between. The CDR3 DNA reads as TGTGCCTGGAGCCCGGGTCTTACAGATACGCAGTATTTT. Protein product: CAWSPGLTDTQYF.

The V gene is TRBV12-3 or TRBV12-4, the J gene TRBJ2-1; unclear D gene. CDR3 size: 15 residues. The V gene lost 6 bases and the J gene lost 1 base, with 13 bases spanning the gap. The CDR3 loop reads CASSLQSGSYNEQFF. In nucleotides, the CDR3 is TGTGCCAGCAGCTTACAGAGTGGGTCCTACAATGAGCAGTTCTTC.

This clonotype was seen a handful of times. V usage is TRBV12-3 or TRBV12-4 and J usage is TRBJ1-5, with TRBD1 matching over 8 bases. V was pared by 5 bases and J by 5 bases, with 2 bases of the junction left unmatched. The CDR3 contains 13 residues. CDR3 residues: CASSLDRDQPQHF. CDR3 coding DNA: TGTGCCAGCAGTCTGGACAGGGATCAGCCCCAGCATTTT.

DNA for the CDR3: TGCGCCAGCAGATGGACAGGGGATTCACCCCTCCACTTT. Translating it yields CASRWTGDSPLHF. The rearrangement uses TRBV10-2 and TRBJ1-6; TRBD1 matches at 9 bases. The V gene's germline CDR1 is WSHSY and CDR2 SAAADI. The CDR3 contains 13 residues. Trimming at V came to 6 bases and at J to 8 bases, leaving 2 bases not matched to a gene.

There are a few counts of this clonotype. J is TRBJ2-3 and V is TRBV5-1; 10 positions match TRBD2. The V gene's germline CDR1 is SGHRS and CDR2 YFSETQ. The trim removed 0 bases at V and 6 bases at J, leaving 4 bases unmatched. This CDR3 is built from 15 residues. The CDR3 nucleotides read TGCGCCAGCAGCTTGGATACTAGCGGGGTCGATACGCAGTATTTT. Translation: CASSLDTSGVDTQYF.

A few counts support this clonotype. The chain links TRBV6-5 to TRBJ2-6; TRBD1 matches at 11 bases. This CDR3 region has 18 residues. Trimming took 4 bases from V and 3 from J; bases not matched to a gene: 8. Per germline, CDR1 MNHEY and CDR2 SVGAGI. In DNA, the CDR3 is TGTGCCAGCAGTTCCGCCGGGACAGGGGGACATGGGGCCAACGTCCTGACTTTC. Residues: CASSSAGTGGHGANVLTF.

The chain is built from TRBV5-1 and TRBJ2-1; the D is unclear. CDR1 is SGHRS and CDR2 is YFSETQ in the germline V gene. V was cut by 4 bases and J by 2 bases, with 7 bases left in between. CDR3 length equals 13 residues. The CDR3 DNA reads as TGCGCCAGCAGCGACGGACCCTACAATGAGCAGTTCTTC. This codes for CASSDGPYNEQFF.

The V and J genes are TRBV2 and TRBJ1-3; D is unresolved. Per germline, CDR1 SNHLY and CDR2 FYNNEI. The CDR3 length is 14 residues. Trimming stripped 4 bases from V and 4 bases from J, with 11 bases between. CDR3 sequence (DNA): TGTGCCAGCAGTGTGGGTGGTGGGGGAAACACCATATATTTT. This translates into CASSVGGGGNTIYF.

The chain is built from TRBV19 and TRBJ2-5, with unresolved D. Trimming cost V 5 bases and J 5 bases, with 15 bases left between them. The CDR3 has 14 residues. The germline V gene has CDR1 LNHDA and CDR2 SQIVND (reference sequence). CDR3 protein: CASSRSNRAETQYF. CDR3 in DNA: TGTGCCAGTAGTCGGAGTAACCGGGCGGAGACCCAGTACTTC.

This clonotype has just a few counts. This rearrangement joins TRBV2 to TRBJ2-5, with D perhaps TRBD1 (5 bases). V lost 0 bases and J 5 bases, leaving 13 bases between the germline ends. This CDR3 is 15 amino acids long. Germline V CDR1 and CDR2: SNHLY, FYNNEI. The CDR3 sequence: CASSEAGPPRETQYF. CDR3 DNA: TGTGCCAGCAGTGAAGCGGGGCCCCCCCGTGAGACCCAGTACTTC.